The T cell receptor (beta chain) described here comes from a study of vaccination and CD4 T cells after COVID-19 (dated by TCRdb to the early 2020s). Regarding the complete study: Every convalescent patient had a positive nasal swab PCR test for SARS-CoV-2, with mild disease in roughly 10 patients and severe disease in one. Six males and four females were included in the convalescent cohort, with two Hispanic individuals, seven Caucasians, two Asians and one multiracial person represented. Two doses of either the Pfizer-BioNTech BNT162b2 vaccine (n=8) or the Moderna mRNA-1273 vaccine (n=2) were administered to participants. Post-COVID blood samples from convalescent patients were collected a median of 101 days after diagnosis, with a range of roughly 35 to 161 days. Post-vaccine blood samples were obtained a median of around 74 days after the second vaccine dose, with a range of roughly 14 to 241 days. A few convalescent patients were sampled both early after vaccination (day 14) and late after vaccination (days 161 to 241). The cultures were stimulated with overlapping spike peptide pools from SARS-CoV-2 and from the common cold coronaviruses HCoV-NL63, HCoV-OC43 and HCoV-229E. As controls, cultures received a CEFX viral epitope pool (the positive control), an HIV-1 Nef peptide pool (the negative control), or no peptide at all. The spike-specific CD4+ TCR repertoire was compared before and after mRNA vaccination in over nine COVID-19 convalescent patients and 4 infection-naive healthy vaccine recipients. Overall results and qualifications from the work: The number of convalescent patients in the study was relatively small, and the study did not examine early timepoints following natural infection. Of the vaccine-specific clones in convalescent patients, 304 of 307, or nearly all, reacted only to SARS-CoV-2 spike and did not cross-react with common cold coronaviruses. The median number of SARS-CoV-2-reactive clonotypes rose from about 23 after infection to a few dozen after vaccination, but the change was not significant. Among the post-vaccine SARS-CoV-2-reactive clones in convalescent patients, a median 86.3% showed up only after vaccination, which suggests vaccine-specific priming.

The library was made by PCR. TCR sequencing of DNA from cultured CD4+ T cells used the Oncomine TCR Beta short-read assay at the Johns Hopkins FTIC core. The QIAamp micro DNA kit was used to extract genomic DNA from the cultured CD4+ T cells. Oncomine TCR Beta libraries from cultured CD4+ T cells were pooled using unique dual indexes and sequenced on an Illumina iSeq 100. Concerning the study's data processing: Non-productive sequences were removed, and CDR3s not starting with C, not ending with F or W, or shorter than 7 amino acids were discarded. Antigen-specific clonotypes were identified with the MANAFEST web application by comparing peptide-stimulated wells with reference and other culture wells. To be called positive, a clone needed an FDR below 0.05, an odds ratio above 5, and a productive frequency above 0.1% in at least two of three replicate wells. Clonotypes that were significantly expanded in both SARS-CoV-2 spike wells and at least one common cold coronavirus spike condition were defined as cross-reactive. Similarity between CDR3 sequences was evaluated in R version 3.6.1 using Levenshtein distances (stringdist) and unrooted phylogenetic trees (ape). TCRdb itself trimmed the public reads at Q25 with fastp, ran MiXCR and retained productive beta chains. Each CDR3 protein appears once, grouped with its most common genes and DNA. TCRdb's processing, not the authors' own work, is the source of the V and J calls. This sample lists 20,000 to 25,000 distinct CDR3 sequences; roughly 40% were detected once. The ten biggest clones cover 7.5% to 10% of the sample.

Trimming leaves V shorter by 5 bases and J shorter by 2 bases, with the junction holding 6 bases beyond the gene matches. The CDR3, from cysteine to phenylalanine, totals 15 residues. Just the 45-base CDR3 DNA is kept, in frame starting at base 1. The germline V gene sets CDR1 to MNHNS and CDR2 to SASEGT. To note about this clonotype: It lacks a known antigen. Per-base quality was not reported, and no clone a single base away is much larger than it.

This specimen's time point label, interpreted: late sampling 161 to 241 days after vaccination in a few convalescent patients. Read against the paper, the sample's treatment or condition label means: roughly ten-day PBMC culture with coronavirus spike peptide pools or control peptides (ViraFEST assay). The ViraFEST assay, used in the study, expanded antigen-specific T cells with peptide pools and then identified the expanded clonotypes through TCR sequencing. The convalescent patients' positive SARS-CoV-2 PCR tests were from March to December 2020, which was before the Alpha, Beta and Delta variants emerged in the United States. Roughly 2.1 million PBMCs per well were cultured in IMDM with 5% human AB serum and 8 to 10 IU/ml IL-2, plus 10 ug/ml peptide pools. Half of the culture medium was replaced with fresh IL-2-containing medium on days 3 and 7. After approximately 10 days of culture, CD4+ T cells were isolated by negative selection using the EasySep CD4+ T cell isolation kit. Ficoll-Paque Plus gradient centrifugation was used to isolate PBMCs from whole blood, and the isolated PBMCs were then either used fresh or cryopreserved at -140C. Each culture condition was generally run in triplicate wells.

Sequences were derived from CD4+ T cells from blood, cultured in vitro, sampled about 7 months after SARS-CoV-2 vaccination. The sequence links TRBV6-1 to TRBJ2-5, with 9 bases aligning to TRBD1. The TCR originated in a human donor who had recovered from COVID-19. Read as DNA, the sequence is TGTGCCAGCAGTCGAGGGACAGGGTTTCAAGAGACCCAGTACTTC. This is translated as CASSRGTGFQETQYF.